This T cell receptor beta chain is from a study of T-cell memory formation after mild COVID-19. Looking at the study overall: The two donors had largely donor-specific TCR clusters.

This CDR3 is built from 18 residues. Trimming pared 1 base from V and 2 bases from J, leaving 18 bases between. Germline CDR1 SGHTA, CDR2 FQGNSA. TCRdb fed the 5' RACE reads into MiXCR, producing one record per CDR3 protein. Of roughly 110,000 distinct CDR3 sequences listed, 9.5% to 15% are singletons. The sequence was collected from an adult woman who had mild COVID-19 (a few samples of this study predate the infection). Cell type and time point are not known. This chain joins TRBV7-2 and TRBJ2-1; D is unresolved. Sequences were obtained from PBMCs or a T cell subset sorted from them (not recorded which). CDR3 nucleotide sequence: TGTGCCAGCAGCTTAGTTGGTCCGATGTTCTTCGCCTACAATGAGCAGTTCTTC. Translation: CASSLVGPMFFAYNEQFF.